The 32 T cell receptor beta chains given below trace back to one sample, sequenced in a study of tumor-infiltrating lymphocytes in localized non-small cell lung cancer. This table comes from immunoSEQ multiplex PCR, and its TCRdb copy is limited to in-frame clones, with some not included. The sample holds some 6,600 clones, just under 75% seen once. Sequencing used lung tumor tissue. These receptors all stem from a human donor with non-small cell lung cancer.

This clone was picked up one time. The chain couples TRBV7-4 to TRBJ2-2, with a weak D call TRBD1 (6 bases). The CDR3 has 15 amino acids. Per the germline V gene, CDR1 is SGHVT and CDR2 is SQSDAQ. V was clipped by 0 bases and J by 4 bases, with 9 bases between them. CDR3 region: CASSLAVTGTGELFF. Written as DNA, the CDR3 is TGTGCCAGCAGCTTAGCGGTGACAGGCACCGGGGAGCTGTTTTTT.

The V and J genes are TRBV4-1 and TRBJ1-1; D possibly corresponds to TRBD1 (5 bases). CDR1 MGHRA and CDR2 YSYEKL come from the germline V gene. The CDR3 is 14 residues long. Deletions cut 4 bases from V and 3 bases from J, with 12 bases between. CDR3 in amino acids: CASSPFQGHTEAFF. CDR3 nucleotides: TGCGCCAGCAGCCCGTTCCAGGGTCACACTGAAGCTTTCTTT.

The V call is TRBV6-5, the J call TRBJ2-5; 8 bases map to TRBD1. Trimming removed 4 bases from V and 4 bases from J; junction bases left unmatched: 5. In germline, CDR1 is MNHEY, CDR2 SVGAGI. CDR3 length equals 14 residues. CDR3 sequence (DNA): TGTGCCAGCAGTTCCCAGGGGGCGGGAGAGACCCAGTACTTC. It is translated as CASSSQGAGETQYF.

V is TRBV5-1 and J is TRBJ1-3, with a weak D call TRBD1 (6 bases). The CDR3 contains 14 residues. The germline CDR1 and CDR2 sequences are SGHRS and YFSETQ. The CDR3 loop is CAEKEQGAGNTIYF. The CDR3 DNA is TGCGCAGAGAAAGAACAGGGTGCTGGAAACACCATATATTTT.

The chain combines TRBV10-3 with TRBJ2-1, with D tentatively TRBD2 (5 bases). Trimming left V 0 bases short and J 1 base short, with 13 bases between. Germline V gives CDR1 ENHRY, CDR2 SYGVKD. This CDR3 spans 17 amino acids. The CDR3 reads CAISESSGVGSYNEQFF. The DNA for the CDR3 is TGTGCCATCAGTGAGTCTTCCGGGGTCGGGTCCTACAATGAGCAGTTCTTC.

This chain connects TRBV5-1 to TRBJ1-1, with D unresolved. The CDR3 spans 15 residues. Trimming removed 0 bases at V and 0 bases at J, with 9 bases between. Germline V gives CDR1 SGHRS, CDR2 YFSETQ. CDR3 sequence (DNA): TGCGCCAGCAGCTTGGGACAAAACATGAACACTGAAGCTTTCTTT. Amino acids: CASSLGQNMNTEAFF.

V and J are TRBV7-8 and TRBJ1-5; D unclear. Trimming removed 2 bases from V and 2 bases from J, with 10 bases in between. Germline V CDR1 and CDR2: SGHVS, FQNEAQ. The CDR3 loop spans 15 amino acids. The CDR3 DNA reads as TGTGCCAGCAGCTTACGGGTGGGTGGCAATCAGCCCCAGCATTTT. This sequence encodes CASSLRVGGNQPQHF.

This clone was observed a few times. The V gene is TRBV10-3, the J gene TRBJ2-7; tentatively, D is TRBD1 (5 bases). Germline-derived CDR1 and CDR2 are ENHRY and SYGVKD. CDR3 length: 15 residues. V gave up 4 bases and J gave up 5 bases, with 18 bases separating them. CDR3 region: CAISVEPGRGHEQYF. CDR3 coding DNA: TGTGCCATCAGTGTTGAACCGGGTAGGGGCCACGAGCAGTACTTC.

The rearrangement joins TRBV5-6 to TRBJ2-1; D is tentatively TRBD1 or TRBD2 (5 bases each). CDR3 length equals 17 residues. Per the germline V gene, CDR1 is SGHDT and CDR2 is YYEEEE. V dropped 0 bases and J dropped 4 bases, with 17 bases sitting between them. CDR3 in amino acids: CASSLEFSGTTYNEQFF. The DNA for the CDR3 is TGTGCCAGCAGCTTGGAATTTTCCGGGACCACATACAATGAGCAGTTCTTC.

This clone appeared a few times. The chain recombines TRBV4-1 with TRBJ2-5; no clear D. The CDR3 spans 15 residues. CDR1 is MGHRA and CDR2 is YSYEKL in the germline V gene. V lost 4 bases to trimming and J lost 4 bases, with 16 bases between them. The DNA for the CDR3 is TGCGCCAGCAGCCCAGAGGACGCCGGACGAGAGACCCAGTACTTC. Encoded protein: CASSPEDAGRETQYF.

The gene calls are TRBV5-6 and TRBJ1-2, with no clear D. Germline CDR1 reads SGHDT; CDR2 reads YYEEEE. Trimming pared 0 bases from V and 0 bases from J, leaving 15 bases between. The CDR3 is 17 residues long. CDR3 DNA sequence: TGTGCCAGCAGCTTGGGTTCTCAAGGATCGGCTAACTATGGCTACACCTTC. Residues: CASSLGSQGSANYGYTF.

CDR3 nucleotide sequence: TGTGCCAGCAGTAATACAGGGCCAACTAATGAAAAACTGTTTTTT. Its protein is CASSNTGPTNEKLFF. This rearrangement joins TRBV7-9 to TRBJ1-4; possibly TRBD1 for D (6 bases). Germline CDR1 and CDR2: SEHNR and FQNEAQ (reference sequence). The CDR3 covers 15 residues. With 6 bases removed from V and 0 bases from J, the gap between germline ends came to 11 bases. The full variable domain, rest sourced from reference TRBV7-9 and TRBJ1-4, is DTGVSQNPRHKITKRGQNVTFRCDPISEHNRLYWYRQTLGQGPEFLTYFQNEAQLEKSRLLSDRFSAERPKGSFSTLEIQRTEQGDSAMYLCASSNTGPTNEKLFFGSGTQLSVL.

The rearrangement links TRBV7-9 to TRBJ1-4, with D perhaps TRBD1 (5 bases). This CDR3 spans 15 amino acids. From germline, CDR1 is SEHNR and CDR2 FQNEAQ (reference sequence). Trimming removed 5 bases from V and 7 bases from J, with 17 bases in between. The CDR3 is CASSPGTGRSEKLFF. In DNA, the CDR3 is TGTGCCAGCAGCCCCGGGACCGGACGTAGTGAAAAACTGTTTTTT. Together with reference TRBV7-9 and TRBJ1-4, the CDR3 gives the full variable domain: DTGVSQNPRHKITKRGQNVTFRCDPISEHNRLYWYRQTLGQGPEFLTYFQNEAQLEKSRLLSDRFSAERPKGSFSTLEIQRTEQGDSAMYLCASSPGTGRSEKLFFGSGTQLSVL.

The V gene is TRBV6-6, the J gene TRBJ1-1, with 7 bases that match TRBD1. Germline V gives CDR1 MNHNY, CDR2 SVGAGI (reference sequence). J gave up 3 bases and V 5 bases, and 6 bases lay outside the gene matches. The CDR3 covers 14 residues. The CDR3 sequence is CASSRRQGDTEAFF. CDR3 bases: TGTGCCAGCAGTCGTCGGCAGGGGGACACTGAAGCTTTCTTT.

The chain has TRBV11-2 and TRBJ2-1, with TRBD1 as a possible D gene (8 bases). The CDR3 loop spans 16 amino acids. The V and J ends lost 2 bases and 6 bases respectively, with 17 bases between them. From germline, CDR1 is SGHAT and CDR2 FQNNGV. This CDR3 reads CASSLRQQGGTNEQFF. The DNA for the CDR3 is TGTGCCAGCAGCTTAAGGCAACAGGGGGGGACCAATGAGCAGTTCTTC. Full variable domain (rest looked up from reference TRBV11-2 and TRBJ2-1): EAGVAQSPRYKIIEKRQSVAFWCNPISGHATLYWYQQILGQGPKLLIQFQNNGVVDDSQLPKDRFSAERLKGVDSTLKIQPAKLEDSAVYLCASSLRQQGGTNEQFFGPGTRLTVL.

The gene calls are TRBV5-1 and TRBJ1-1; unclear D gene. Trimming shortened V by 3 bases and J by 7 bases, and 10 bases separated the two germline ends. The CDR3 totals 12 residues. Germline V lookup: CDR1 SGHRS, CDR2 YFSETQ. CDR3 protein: CASSSHGFEAFF. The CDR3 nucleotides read TGCGCCAGCAGCTCTCACGGGTTTGAAGCTTTCTTT.

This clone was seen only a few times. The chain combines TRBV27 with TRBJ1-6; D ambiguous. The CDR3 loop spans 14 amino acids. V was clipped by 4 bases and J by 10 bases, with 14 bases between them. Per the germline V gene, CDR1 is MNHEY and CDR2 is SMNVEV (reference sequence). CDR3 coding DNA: TGTGCCAGCAGTTACCTCCAGACAAACTCACCCCTCCACTTT. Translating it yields CASSYLQTNSPLHF.

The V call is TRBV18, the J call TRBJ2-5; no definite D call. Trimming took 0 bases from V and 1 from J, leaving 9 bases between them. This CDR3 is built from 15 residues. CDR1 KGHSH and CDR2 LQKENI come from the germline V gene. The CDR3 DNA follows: TGTGCCAGCTCACCACCCCCCCCAGGCCAAGAGACCCAGTACTTC. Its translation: CASSPPPPGQETQYF.

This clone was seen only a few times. DNA of the CDR3: TGTGCCAGCAGCGAAGAGGTATTTGTGGGGGGTCGTAACGAGCAGTACTTC. Protein sequence: CASSEEVFVGGRNEQYF. This rearrangement joins TRBV7-9 to TRBJ2-7, with D possibly TRBD2 on 6 matching bases. There are 17 residues in the CDR3. The germline V gene encodes CDR1 SEHNR and CDR2 FQNEAQ (reference sequence). Between the trimmed V and J ends, which lost 5 bases and 5 bases, there was a span of 25 bases.

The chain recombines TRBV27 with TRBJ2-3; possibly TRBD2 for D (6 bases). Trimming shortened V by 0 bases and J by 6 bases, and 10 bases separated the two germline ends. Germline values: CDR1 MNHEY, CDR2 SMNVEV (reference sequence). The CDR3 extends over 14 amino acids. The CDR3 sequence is CASSLSWGVDTQYF. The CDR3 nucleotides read TGTGCCAGCAGTTTATCTTGGGGGGTGGATACGCAGTATTTT.

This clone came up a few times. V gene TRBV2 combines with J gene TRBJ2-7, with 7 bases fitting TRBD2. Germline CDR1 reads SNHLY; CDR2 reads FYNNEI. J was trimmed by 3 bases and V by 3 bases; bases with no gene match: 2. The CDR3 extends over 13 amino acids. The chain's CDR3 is CASSERGIYEQYF. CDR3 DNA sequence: TGTGCCAGCAGTGAGCGGGGGATCTACGAGCAGTACTTC.

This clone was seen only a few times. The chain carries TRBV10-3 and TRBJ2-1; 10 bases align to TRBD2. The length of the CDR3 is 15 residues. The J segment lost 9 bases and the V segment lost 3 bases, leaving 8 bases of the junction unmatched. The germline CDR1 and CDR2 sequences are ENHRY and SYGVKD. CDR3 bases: TGTGCCATCAGTGAAACCCTACTAGCGGGGAGTGAGCAGTTCTTC. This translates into CAISETLLAGSEQFF.

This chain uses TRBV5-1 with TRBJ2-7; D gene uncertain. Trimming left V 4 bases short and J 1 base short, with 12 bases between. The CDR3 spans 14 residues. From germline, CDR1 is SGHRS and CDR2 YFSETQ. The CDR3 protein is CASSPKSASYEQYF. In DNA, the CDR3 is TGCGCCAGCAGCCCTAAGTCGGCATCCTACGAGCAGTACTTC.

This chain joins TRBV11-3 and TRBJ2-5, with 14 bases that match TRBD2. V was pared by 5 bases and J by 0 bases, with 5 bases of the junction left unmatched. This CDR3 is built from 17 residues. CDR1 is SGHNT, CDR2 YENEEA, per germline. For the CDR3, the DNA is TGTGCCAGCAGCCCGGGGACTAGCGGGAGTGACCAAGAGACCCAGTACTTC. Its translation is CASSPGTSGSDQETQYF.

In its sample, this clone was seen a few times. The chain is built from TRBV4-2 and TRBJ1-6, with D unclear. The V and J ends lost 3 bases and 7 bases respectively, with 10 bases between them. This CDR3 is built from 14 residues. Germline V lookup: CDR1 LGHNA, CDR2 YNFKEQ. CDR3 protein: CASSQEVLNSPLHF. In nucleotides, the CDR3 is TGTGCCAGCAGCCAGGAGGTTTTGAATTCACCCCTCCACTTT.

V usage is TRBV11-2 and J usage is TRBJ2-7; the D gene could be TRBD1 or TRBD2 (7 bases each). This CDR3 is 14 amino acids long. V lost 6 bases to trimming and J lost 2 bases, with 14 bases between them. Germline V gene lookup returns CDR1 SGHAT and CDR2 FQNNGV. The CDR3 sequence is CASRRQGGTYEQYF. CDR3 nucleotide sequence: TGTGCCAGCAGAAGGCAGGGGGGGACCTACGAGCAGTACTTC.

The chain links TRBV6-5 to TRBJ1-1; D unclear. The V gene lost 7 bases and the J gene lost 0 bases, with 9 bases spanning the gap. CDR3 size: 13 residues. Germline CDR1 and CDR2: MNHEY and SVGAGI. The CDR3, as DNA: TGTGCCAGCAAGGTGCTCATGAACACTGAAGCTTTCTTT. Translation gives CASKVLMNTEAFF.

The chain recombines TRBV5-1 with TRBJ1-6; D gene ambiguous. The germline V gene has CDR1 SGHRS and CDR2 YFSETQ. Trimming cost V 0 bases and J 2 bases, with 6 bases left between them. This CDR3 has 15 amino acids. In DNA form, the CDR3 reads TGCGCCAGCAGCTTGGGGCTTACCTATAATTCACCCCTCCACTTT. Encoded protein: CASSLGLTYNSPLHF.

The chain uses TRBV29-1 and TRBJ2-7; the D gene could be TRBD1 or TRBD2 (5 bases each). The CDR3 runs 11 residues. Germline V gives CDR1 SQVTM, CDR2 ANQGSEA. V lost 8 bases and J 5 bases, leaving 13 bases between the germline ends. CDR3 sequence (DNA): TGCAGCTGTTTGAGGGGCAACGAGCAGTACTTC. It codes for CSCLRGNEQYF.

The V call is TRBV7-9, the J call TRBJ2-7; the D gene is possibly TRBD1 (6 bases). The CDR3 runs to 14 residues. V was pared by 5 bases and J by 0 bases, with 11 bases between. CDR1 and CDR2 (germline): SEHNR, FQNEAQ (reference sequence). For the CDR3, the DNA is TGTGCCAGCAGCCTAGGGGGTAACTCCTACGAGCAGTACTTC. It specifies CASSLGGNSYEQYF.

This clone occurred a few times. In DNA, the CDR3 is TGTGCCAGTAGTTTAAACAGGGGGCAAGGCTACACCTTC. This sequence encodes CASSLNRGQGYTF. The rearrangement joins TRBV19 to TRBJ1-2; 9 bases agree with TRBD1. The germline V gene encodes CDR1 LNHDA and CDR2 SQIVND (reference sequence). Trimming cost V 5 bases and J 8 bases; bases outside gene matches: 6. This CDR3 comprises 13 residues. Variable domain in full (rest from reference TRBV19 and TRBJ1-2): DGGITQSPKYLFRKEGQNVTLSCEQNLNHDAMYWYRQDPGQGLRLIYYSQIVNDFQKGDIAEGYSVSREKKESFPLTVTSAQKNPTAFYLCASSLNRGQGYTFGSGTRLTVV.

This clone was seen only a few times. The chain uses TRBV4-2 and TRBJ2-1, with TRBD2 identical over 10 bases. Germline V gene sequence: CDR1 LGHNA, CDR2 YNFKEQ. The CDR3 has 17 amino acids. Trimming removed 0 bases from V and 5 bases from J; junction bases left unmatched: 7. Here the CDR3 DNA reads TGTGCCAGCAGCCAAGATCTCCTAGCGGGAGCCCACAATGAGCAGTTCTTC. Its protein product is CASSQDLLAGAHNEQFF.